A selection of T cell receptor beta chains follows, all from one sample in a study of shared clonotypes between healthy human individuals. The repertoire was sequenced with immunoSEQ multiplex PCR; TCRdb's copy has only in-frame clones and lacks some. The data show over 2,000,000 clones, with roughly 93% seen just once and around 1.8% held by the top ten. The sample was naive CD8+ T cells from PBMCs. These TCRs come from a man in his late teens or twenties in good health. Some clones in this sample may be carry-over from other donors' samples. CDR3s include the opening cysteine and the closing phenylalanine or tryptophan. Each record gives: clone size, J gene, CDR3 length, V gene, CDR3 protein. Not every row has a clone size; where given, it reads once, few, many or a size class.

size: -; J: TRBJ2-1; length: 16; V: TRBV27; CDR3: CASSLSSPSSYNEQFF
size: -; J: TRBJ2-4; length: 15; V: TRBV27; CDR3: CASSLWGRGRNIQYF
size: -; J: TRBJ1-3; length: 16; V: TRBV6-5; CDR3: CASSYSDPSWGNTIYF
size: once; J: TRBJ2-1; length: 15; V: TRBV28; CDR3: CASSLSRGAYNEQFF
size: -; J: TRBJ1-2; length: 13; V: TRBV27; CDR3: CASSLGPMGGYTF
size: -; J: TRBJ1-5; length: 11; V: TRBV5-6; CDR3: CGAGFNQPQHF
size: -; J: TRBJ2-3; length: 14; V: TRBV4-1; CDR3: CASSQGTTTDTQYF
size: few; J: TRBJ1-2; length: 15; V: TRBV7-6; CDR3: CASSTGQAGFDGYTF
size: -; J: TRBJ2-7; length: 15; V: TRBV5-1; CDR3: CASSFGQGVYYEQYF
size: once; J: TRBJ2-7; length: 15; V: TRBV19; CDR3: CASSISRVPLYEQYF
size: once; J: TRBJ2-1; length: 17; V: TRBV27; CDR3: CASSPRTSGHSYNEQFF
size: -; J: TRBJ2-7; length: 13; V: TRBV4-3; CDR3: CASSQVGGNEQYF
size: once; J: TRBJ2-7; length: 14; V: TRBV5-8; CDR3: CASSLASRTFEQYF
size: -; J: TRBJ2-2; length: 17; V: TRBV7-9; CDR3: CASSLVQGGTNTGELFF
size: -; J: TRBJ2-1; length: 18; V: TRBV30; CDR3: CAWSVRSASDIDCDEQFF
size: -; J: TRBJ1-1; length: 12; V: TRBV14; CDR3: CASSQVNTEAFF
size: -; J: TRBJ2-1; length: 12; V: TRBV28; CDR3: CASSSSGMPQFF
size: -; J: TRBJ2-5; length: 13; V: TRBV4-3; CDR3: CASSQGSRETQYF
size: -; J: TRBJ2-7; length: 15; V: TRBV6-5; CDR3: CASSYRTSGTYEQYF
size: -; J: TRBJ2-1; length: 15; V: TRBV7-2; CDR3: CASSWGGSSYNEQFF
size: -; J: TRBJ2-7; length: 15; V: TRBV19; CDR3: CASSPRTGNSAEQYF
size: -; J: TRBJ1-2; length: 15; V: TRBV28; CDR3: CASSDEAGLNYGYTF
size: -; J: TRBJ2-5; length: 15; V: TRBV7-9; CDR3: CASSPPDALRETQYF
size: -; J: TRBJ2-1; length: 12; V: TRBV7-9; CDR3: CATGELYNEQFF
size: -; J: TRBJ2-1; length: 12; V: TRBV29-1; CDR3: CSVVSVGNEQFF
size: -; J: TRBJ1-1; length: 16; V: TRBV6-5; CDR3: CASSYNSQGGSTEAFF
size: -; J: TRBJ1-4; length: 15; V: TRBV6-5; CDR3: CASSFRSGTNEKLFF
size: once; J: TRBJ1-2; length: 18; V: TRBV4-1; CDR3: CASSQEKSVSGDNYGYTF
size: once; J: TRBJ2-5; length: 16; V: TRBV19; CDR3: CASSAGSGGLGETQYF
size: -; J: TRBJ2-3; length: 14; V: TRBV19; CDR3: CASSISSPADTQYF
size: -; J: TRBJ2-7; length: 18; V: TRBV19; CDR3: CASSPYSLAGTASYEQYF
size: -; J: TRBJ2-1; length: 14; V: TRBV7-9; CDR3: CASSGIGVYNEQFF
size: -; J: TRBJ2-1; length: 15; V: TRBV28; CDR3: CASRDRSSSYNEQFF
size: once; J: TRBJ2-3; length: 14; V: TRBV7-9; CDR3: CASSLEDGTDTQYF
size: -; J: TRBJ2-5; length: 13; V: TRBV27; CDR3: CASSPQGRETQYF
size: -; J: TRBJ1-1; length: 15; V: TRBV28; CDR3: CASSFRGRLDTEAFF
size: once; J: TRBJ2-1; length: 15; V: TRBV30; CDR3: CAWRDYGDSYNEQFF
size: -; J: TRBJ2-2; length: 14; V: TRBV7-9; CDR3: CASSLVLPTGELFF
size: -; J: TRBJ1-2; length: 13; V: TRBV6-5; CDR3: CASSYGPNYGYTF